The rows below give T cell receptor beta chains drawn from one sample of a study of T cell changes during pregnancy in multiple sclerosis. Profiled with immunoSEQ multiplex PCR; TCRdb holds only in-frame clones, not every one. The sample has almost 20,000 clones, 88% seen once; the top ten hold approximately 7%. Sequenced here: CD8+ T cells from peripheral blood mononuclear cells, sampled in the third trimester of pregnancy. Source of these receptors: a female donor in good health, enrolled as a control in a pregnancy study. Each CDR3 is given with its conserved first and last residue. Fields, in order: clone size, V gene, J gene, CDR3 protein. A clone size is listed for some rows: how often the clone was seen (once, few, many), or a class if it is expanded.

clone_size: -
v_call: TRBV7-9
j_call: TRBJ2-7
cdr3_aa: CASSSQTGGSRSYEQYF

clone_size: once
v_call: TRBV5-1
j_call: TRBJ2-2
cdr3_aa: CASSLGLVNTGELFF

clone_size: -
v_call: TRBV7-2
j_call: TRBJ1-2
cdr3_aa: CASSAYRGRDGYTF

clone_size: -
v_call: TRBV7-9
j_call: TRBJ2-7
cdr3_aa: CASSFGVLSSYEQYF

clone_size: few
v_call: TRBV6-1
j_call: TRBJ2-7
cdr3_aa: CASSEEDSSSYEQYF

clone_size: -
v_call: TRBV7-9
j_call: TRBJ2-3
cdr3_aa: CASSFHTDTQYF

clone_size: -
v_call: TRBV7-9
j_call: TRBJ2-7
cdr3_aa: CASSGRDRGTGYEQYF

clone_size: -
v_call: TRBV9
j_call: TRBJ1-4
cdr3_aa: CASSVSRGVNEKLFF

clone_size: once
v_call: TRBV19
j_call: TRBJ2-2
cdr3_aa: CASSLGEPNTGELFF

clone_size: -
v_call: TRBV19
j_call: TRBJ1-4
cdr3_aa: CASSTPPTRIDEKLFF

clone_size: -
v_call: TRBV9
j_call: TRBJ2-1
cdr3_aa: CASSVGAGVNEQFF

clone_size: -
v_call: TRBV5-1
j_call: TRBJ2-7
cdr3_aa: CASSRGLAETLPTYEQYF

clone_size: -
v_call: TRBV19
j_call: TRBJ2-1
cdr3_aa: CASSTSSASSYNEQFF

clone_size: -
v_call: TRBV6-6
j_call: TRBJ1-5
cdr3_aa: CASSNSNQPQHF

clone_size: -
v_call: TRBV11-3
j_call: TRBJ2-1
cdr3_aa: CASSLGSGGYFRQQFF

clone_size: once
v_call: TRBV7-8
j_call: TRBJ2-3
cdr3_aa: CASSFLAGFTDTQYF

clone_size: -
v_call: TRBV5-1
j_call: TRBJ2-7
cdr3_aa: CASSLVGRDEQYF

clone_size: -
v_call: TRBV13
j_call: TRBJ1-1
cdr3_aa: CASSIPGSLNTEAFF

clone_size: -
v_call: TRBV11-3
j_call: TRBJ2-7
cdr3_aa: CASSLDGEREQYF

clone_size: -
v_call: TRBV27
j_call: TRBJ2-1
cdr3_aa: CASSLFPGGPRRYEQFF

clone_size: -
v_call: TRBV5-5
j_call: TRBJ1-1
cdr3_aa: CASSPWGGNTEAFF

clone_size: -
v_call: TRBV10-3
j_call: TRBJ1-3
cdr3_aa: CAISDGDNSGNTIYF

clone_size: once
v_call: TRBV6-5
j_call: TRBJ2-5
cdr3_aa: CASSLRQEETQYF

clone_size: -
v_call: TRBV2
j_call: TRBJ2-7
cdr3_aa: CASSEFLDREVSSQYF

clone_size: -
v_call: TRBV10-3
j_call: TRBJ2-7
cdr3_aa: CATAGTSENEQYF

clone_size: once
v_call: TRBV12-5
j_call: TRBJ2-1
cdr3_aa: CASGLGAGGNEQFF

clone_size: -
v_call: TRBV29-1
j_call: TRBJ2-3
cdr3_aa: CSVEGGPFTTDTQYF

clone_size: -
v_call: TRBV27
j_call: TRBJ1-1
cdr3_aa: CASSEQKLNTEAFF

clone_size: -
v_call: TRBV9
j_call: TRBJ1-2
cdr3_aa: CASSVGGQGSRYGYTF

clone_size: -
v_call: TRBV7-9
j_call: TRBJ2-1
cdr3_aa: CASSLEHLADRYNEQFF

clone_size: -
v_call: TRBV13
j_call: -
cdr3_aa: CASSRGRDYEQYF

clone_size: -
v_call: TRBV6-1
j_call: TRBJ2-3
cdr3_aa: CASSESTGGVDTQYF

clone_size: -
v_call: TRBV27
j_call: TRBJ2-7
cdr3_aa: CASTGGQGANEQYF

clone_size: once
v_call: TRBV9
j_call: TRBJ2-7
cdr3_aa: CASSVGAGALAYEQYF

clone_size: few
v_call: TRBV4-1
j_call: TRBJ1-1
cdr3_aa: CASSHWDSLNTEAFF

clone_size: -
v_call: TRBV6-1
j_call: TRBJ2-7
cdr3_aa: CANAAGTGGYEQYF

clone_size: -
v_call: TRBV5-5
j_call: TRBJ2-7
cdr3_aa: CASSFRTSGDYEQYF

clone_size: -
v_call: TRBV15
j_call: TRBJ2-1
cdr3_aa: CATSLAGAGREQFF

clone_size: -
v_call: TRBV7-6
j_call: TRBJ2-7
cdr3_aa: CASTGTSGPSSYEQYF

clone_size: -
v_call: TRBV7-6
j_call: TRBJ2-2
cdr3_aa: CASSPSLPYTGELFF

clone_size: -
v_call: TRBV28
j_call: TRBJ1-2
cdr3_aa: CASSPYPRQGYGYTF

clone_size: -
v_call: TRBV30
j_call: TRBJ1-4
cdr3_aa: CAAEGAYGNEKLFF

clone_size: -
v_call: TRBV7-9
j_call: TRBJ2-7
cdr3_aa: CASSSTQGSDEQYF

clone_size: -
v_call: TRBV30
j_call: TRBJ1-2
cdr3_aa: CALSRDSINYGYTF

clone_size: -
v_call: TRBV19
j_call: TRBJ2-7
cdr3_aa: CASSLGPLEQYF

clone_size: once
v_call: TRBV19
j_call: TRBJ1-5
cdr3_aa: CASSLGAPHQPQHF

clone_size: once
v_call: TRBV19
j_call: TRBJ2-5
cdr3_aa: CASRATGVFETQYF

clone_size: -
v_call: TRBV5-4
j_call: TRBJ1-5
cdr3_aa: CASKDREDQPQHF

clone_size: -
v_call: TRBV6-6
j_call: TRBJ1-1
cdr3_aa: CASSITGVNTEAFF

clone_size: once
v_call: TRBV6-5
j_call: TRBJ1-6
cdr3_aa: CASSYTGKLNSPLHF

clone_size: -
v_call: TRBV27
j_call: TRBJ2-5
cdr3_aa: CASRSLQGHRQETQYF

clone_size: -
v_call: TRBV21-1
j_call: TRBJ1-2
cdr3_aa: CASSSGTGGFGYGYTF

clone_size: once
v_call: TRBV5-4
j_call: TRBJ2-4
cdr3_aa: CASNNGTPNIQYF

clone_size: few
v_call: TRBV4-2
j_call: TRBJ2-3
cdr3_aa: CASSQERGGPDTQYF

clone_size: -
v_call: TRBV7-9
j_call: TRBJ2-1
cdr3_aa: CASRSPGYNEQFF

clone_size: -
v_call: TRBV7-9
j_call: TRBJ2-1
cdr3_aa: CASSLGGDRGRAYNEQFF

clone_size: -
v_call: TRBV7-9
j_call: TRBJ2-3
cdr3_aa: CASSSVVLYDTQYF

clone_size: -
v_call: TRBV10-3
j_call: TRBJ2-6
cdr3_aa: CAISEPGSLSVIGANVLTF